The rows below give T cell receptor beta chains drawn from one sample of a study of cytomegalovirus exposure and HLA in healthy donors. The table came from immunoSEQ multiplex PCR; TCRdb's copy has only in-frame clones and leaves some out. The data show around 200,000 clones, 77% seen once. The sequencing input was PBMCs. These receptors were collected from a woman aged 55-70 years in good health and CMV-seropositive. Both conserved end residues are part of each CDR3. D genes are given only for firm matches. Some rows mark clone size as missing; the rest say once, few, many or name a class of expanded clone.

j_call clone_size d_call cdr3_length v_call cdr3_aa cdr3_nt
TRBJ2-5 . . 13 TRBV18 CASSFDIQETQYF TGTGCCAGCTCATTCGACATCCAAGAGACCCAGTACTTC
TRBJ1-1 . TRBD1 14 TRBV27 CASKNRGMNTEAFF TGTGCCAGCAAAAACAGGGGGATGAACACTGAAGCTTTCTTT
TRBJ2-2 . . 13 TRBV5-4 CASSWTSTGELFF TGTGCCAGCAGCTGGACTTCGACCGGGGAGCTGTTTTTT
TRBJ1-3 . . 13 TRBV12-5 CASATQGGNTIYF TGTGCTAGTGCCACTCAGGGGGGAAACACCATATATTTT
TRBJ1-5 . . 15 TRBV7-2 CASSPMRGSNQPQHF TGTGCCAGCAGCCCCATGCGGGGTAGCAATCAGCCCCAGCATTTT
TRBJ1-2 once . 13 TRBV28 CASAARLDYGYTF TGTGCCAGCGCAGCCAGGCTTGACTATGGCTACACCTTC
TRBJ2-7 . . 10 TRBV20-1 CSALLLEQYF TGCAGTGCACTCCTGCTGGAGCAGTACTTC
TRBJ2-7 . TRBD2 13 TRBV14 CASSRGLANEQYF TGTGCCAGCAGCCGCGGACTAGCGAACGAGCAGTACTTC
TRBJ1-1 once . 16 TRBV28 CASSFGVLRGAAEAFF TGTGCCAGCAGTTTCGGGGTCCTGCGGGGAGCGGCTGAAGCTTTCTTT
TRBJ1-6 . . 15 TRBV28 CVTSGEFSYNSPLHF TGTGTCACCTCGGGGGAGTTCTCCTATAATTCACCCCTCCACTTT
TRBJ1-4 . . 15 TRBV21-1 CASSTDRGIDEKLFF TGTGCCAGCAGCACTGACAGGGGGATAGATGAAAAACTGTTTTTT
TRBJ1-2 . TRBD1 15 TRBV30 CAWSVHRTGGGGYTF TGTGCCTGGAGTGTACATAGGACAGGGGGTGGTGGCTACACCTTC
TRBJ2-1 . TRBD2 14 TRBV6-5 CASSRLAGGDEQFF TGTGCCAGCAGTCGACTAGCGGGAGGGGATGAGCAGTTCTTC
TRBJ1-5 . . 13 TRBV7-8 CASSLALYQPQHF TGTGCCAGCAGCTTAGCTCTGTATCAGCCCCAGCATTTT
TRBJ2-5 . TRBD2 14 TRBV6-5 CASRGLAESKTQYF TGTGCCAGCAGAGGACTAGCGGAAAGCAAGACCCAGTACTTC
TRBJ1-1 few TRBD1 14 TRBV19 CASSTQGANTEAFF TGTGCCAGTAGTACACAGGGGGCGAACACTGAAGCTTTCTTT
TRBJ2-7 . . 12 TRBV10-3 CAISEQGPEQYF TGTGCCATCAGTGAGCAGGGCCCCGAGCAGTACTTC
TRBJ2-7 . . 13 TRBV18 CASSPRQVGQQYF TGTGCCAGCTCACCGCGACAGGTGGGACAGCAGTACTTC
TRBJ2-2 . . 14 TRBV6-5 CASRYDTGTGELFF TGTGCCAGCAGATACGACACAGGGACCGGGGAGCTGTTTTTT
TRBJ1-1 . TRBD1 17 TRBV5-4 CASSPGQGRYVNTEAFF TGTGCCAGCAGCCCCGGACAGGGGCGATACGTGAACACTGAAGCTTTCTTT
TRBJ2-5 . TRBD2 14 TRBV9 CASSSLGGKETQYF TGTGCCAGCTCTTCCCTGGGGGGGAAAGAGACCCAGTACTTC
TRBJ2-2 . TRBD2 17 TRBV9 CASSPKGLAGVTGELFF TGTGCCAGCAGCCCCAAGGGACTAGCGGGAGTCACCGGGGAGCTGTTTTTT
TRBJ2-7 . . 15 TRBV6-5 CASRTGGATIYEQYF TGTGCCAGCAGAACGGGCGGGGCAACCATCTACGAGCAGTACTTC
TRBJ2-2 . TRBD2 19 TRBV9 CASSVAFGGGASGTGELFF TGTGCCAGCAGCGTAGCTTTTGGCGGGGGGGCCTCTGGCACCGGGGAGCTGTTTTTT
TRBJ2-3 . TRBD1 15 TRBV7-2 CASSFATGGTDTQYF TGTGCCAGCAGCTTCGCGACAGGGGGCACAGATACGCAGTATTTT
TRBJ1-1 . TRBD1 14 TRBV7-9 CASSARQGSTEAFF TGTGCCAGCAGCGCGAGACAGGGGAGCACTGAAGCTTTCTTT
TRBJ1-3 . . 15 TRBV7-2 CASSLGQSSGNTIYF TGTGCCAGCAGCCTCGGACAGAGCTCTGGAAACACCATATATTTT
TRBJ2-3 . TRBD2 14 TRBV7-2 CASRGLISTDTQYF TGTGCCAGCAGGGGACTAATAAGTACAGATACGCAGTATTTT
TRBJ2-1 . TRBD2 15 TRBV7-3 CASSLGTSAYNEQFF TGTGCCAGCAGCCTCGGGACTAGCGCCTACAATGAGCAGTTCTTC
TRBJ2-7 . TRBD1 15 TRBV7-9 CSSSLTGGRSDEQYF TGTTCCAGCAGCTTGACAGGGGGGCGCTCGGACGAGCAGTACTTC
TRBJ2-7 . TRBD1 15 TRBV6-5 CASSYSGTGSYEQYF TGTGCCAGCAGTTACTCCGGGACAGGGTCCTACGAGCAGTACTTC
TRBJ2-7 . . 14 TRBV28 CASSAGSAAYEQYF TGTGCCAGCAGCGCGGGTAGCGCCGCCTACGAGCAGTACTTC
TRBJ1-3 . TRBD1 13 TRBV30 CAWSETGKNTIYF TGTGCCTGGAGTGAGACAGGGAAAAACACCATATATTTT
TRBJ1-6 . . 16 TRBV6-1 CASSEALWGLNSPLHF TGTGCCAGCAGTGAAGCGCTCTGGGGGCTTAATTCACCCCTCCACTTT
TRBJ1-2 . . 13 TRBV2 CASSAGSVYGYTF TGTGCCAGCAGTGCGGGTTCCGTTTATGGCTACACCTTC
TRBJ1-4 . TRBD1 17 TRBV28 CASSSPIGDRINEKLFF TGTGCCAGCAGTTCCCCGATTGGGGACAGGATAAATGAAAAACTGTTTTTT
TRBJ2-2 . . 15 TRBV7-3 CASSPTPSNTGELFF TGTGCCAGCAGCCCAACACCCTCGAACACCGGGGAGCTGTTTTTT